Following are 6 T cell receptor beta chains from one sample sequenced in a study of cytomegalovirus exposure and HLA in healthy donors. Amplification used 60 Vbeta primers and 13 Jbeta primers. The repertoire was sequenced with immunoSEQ multiplex PCR; TCRdb's copy has only in-frame clones and lacks some. This table has about 150,000 clones, roughly 70% appearing once. The specimen sequenced was PBMCs. These receptors were taken from a woman between 35 and 50 years old in good health and CMV-seronegative.

This chain links TRBV18 with TRBJ1-4; TRBD1 might be the D (5 bases). This CDR3 contains 15 residues. V lost 1 base and J 3 bases, leaving 9 bases between the germline ends. The germline V gene has CDR1 KGHSH and CDR2 LQKENI. The CDR3 spells CASSPQGQSNEKLFF. In DNA, the CDR3 is TGTGCCAGCTCACCACAGGGGCAATCTAATGAAAAACTGTTTTTT. Full variable domain (remainder filled in from reference TRBV18 and TRBJ1-4): NAGVMQNPRHLVRRRGQEARLRCSPMKGHSHVYWYRQLPEEGLKFMVYLQKENIIDESGMPKERFSAEFPKEGPSILRIQQVVRGDSAAYFCASSPQGQSNEKLFFGSGTQLSVL.

The chain recombines TRBV10-3 with TRBJ1-2; TRBD1 aligns across 8 bases. From germline, CDR1 is ENHRY and CDR2 SYGVKD. The CDR3 length is 14 residues. V was pared by 4 bases and J by 5 bases, with 6 bases of the junction left unmatched. CDR3 DNA: TGTGCCATCAGTGCGGACAGGGTAGGGTATGGCTACACCTTC. It encodes CAISADRVGYGYTF.

V usage is TRBV5-1 and J usage is TRBJ2-5, with 8 bases that match TRBD1. After removal of 3 bases from V and 5 bases from J, the junction contained 6 bases not matched to a gene. This CDR3 is 14 amino acids long. The germline V gene encodes CDR1 SGHRS and CDR2 YFSETQ. The CDR3 DNA reads TGCGCCAGCAGCTCGACAGGGGATATGGAGACCCAGTACTTC. This encodes CASSSTGDMETQYF.

The V call is TRBV5-4, the J call TRBJ2-5, with D unclear. Judging by the DNA end, TRBJ2-7 fits better; the J call may be wrong. The length of the CDR3 is 12 residues. CDR1 SGHNT and CDR2 YYREEE come from the germline V gene (reference sequence). The CDR3 is CASSLLGYEQYF. In DNA form, the CDR3 reads TGTGCCAGCAGCTTGCTAGGCTACGAGCAGTACTTC.

The table lists this clone with a few counts. This chain joins TRBV28 and TRBJ1-2; 10 nucleotides line up with TRBD1. V shed 3 bases and J 5 bases; nucleotides not matched to a gene: 3. This CDR3 comprises 14 residues. Germline loops: CDR1 MDHEN, CDR2 SYDVKM. This chain's CDR3 is CASSFRDRGYGYTF. CDR3 DNA: TGTGCCAGCAGTTTCCGGGACAGGGGATATGGCTACACCTTC.

The rearrangement joins TRBV18 to TRBJ2-5; TRBD2 matches at 9 bases. V trimming: 4 bases; J trimming: 0 bases; junction bases outside the gene matches: 9. The CDR3 has 17 residues. The germline V gene has CDR1 KGHSH and CDR2 LQKENI. The CDR3 here is CASSLRGLAGNQETQYF. The CDR3 DNA sequence: TGTGCCAGCTCACTGAGGGGTCTAGCGGGAAACCAAGAGACCCAGTACTTC.